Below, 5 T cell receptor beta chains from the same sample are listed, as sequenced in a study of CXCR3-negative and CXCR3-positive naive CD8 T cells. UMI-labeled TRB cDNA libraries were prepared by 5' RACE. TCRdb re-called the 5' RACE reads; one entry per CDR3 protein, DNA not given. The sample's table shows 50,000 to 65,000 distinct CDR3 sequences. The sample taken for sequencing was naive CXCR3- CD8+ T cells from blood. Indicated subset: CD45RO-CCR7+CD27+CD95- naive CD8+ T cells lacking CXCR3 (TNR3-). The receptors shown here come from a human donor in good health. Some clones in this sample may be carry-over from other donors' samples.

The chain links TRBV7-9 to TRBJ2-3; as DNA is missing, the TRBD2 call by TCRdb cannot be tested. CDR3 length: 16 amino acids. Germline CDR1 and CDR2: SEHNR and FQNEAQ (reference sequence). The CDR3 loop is CASSAGTSGITDTQYF. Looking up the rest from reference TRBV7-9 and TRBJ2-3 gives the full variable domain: DTGVSQNPRHKITKRGQNVTFRCDPISEHNRLYWYRQTLGQGPEFLTYFQNEAQLEKSRLLSDRFSAERPKGSFSTLEIQRTEQGDSAMYLCASSAGTSGITDTQYFGPGTRLTVL.

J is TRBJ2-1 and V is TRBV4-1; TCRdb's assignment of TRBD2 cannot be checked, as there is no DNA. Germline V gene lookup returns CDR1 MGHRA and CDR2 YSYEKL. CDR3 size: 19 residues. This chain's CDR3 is CASSQEGDGAGGNYNEQFF.

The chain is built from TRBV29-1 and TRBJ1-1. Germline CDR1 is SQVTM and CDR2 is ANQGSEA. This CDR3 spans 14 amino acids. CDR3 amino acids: CSVDPRVGDTEAFF.

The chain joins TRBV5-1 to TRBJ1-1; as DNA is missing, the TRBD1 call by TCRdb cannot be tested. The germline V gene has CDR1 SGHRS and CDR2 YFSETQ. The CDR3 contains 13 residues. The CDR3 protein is CASSLGGPLEAFF.

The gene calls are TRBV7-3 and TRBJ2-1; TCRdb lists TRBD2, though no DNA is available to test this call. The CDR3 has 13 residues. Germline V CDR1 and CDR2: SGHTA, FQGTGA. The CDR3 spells CASSLIGPNEQFF.